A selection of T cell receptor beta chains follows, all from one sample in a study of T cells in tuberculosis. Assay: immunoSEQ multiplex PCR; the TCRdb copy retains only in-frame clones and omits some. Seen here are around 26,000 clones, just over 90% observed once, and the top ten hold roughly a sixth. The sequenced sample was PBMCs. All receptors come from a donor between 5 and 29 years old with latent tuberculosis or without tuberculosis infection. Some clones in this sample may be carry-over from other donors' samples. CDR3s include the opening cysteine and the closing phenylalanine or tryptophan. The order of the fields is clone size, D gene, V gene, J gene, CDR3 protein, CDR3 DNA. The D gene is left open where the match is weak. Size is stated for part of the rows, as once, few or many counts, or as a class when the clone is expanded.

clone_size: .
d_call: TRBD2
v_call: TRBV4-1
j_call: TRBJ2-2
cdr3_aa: CASSRLSGGSNTGELFF
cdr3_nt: TGCGCCAGCAGCCGCCTTAGCGGGGGCTCGAACACCGGGGAGCTGTTTTTT

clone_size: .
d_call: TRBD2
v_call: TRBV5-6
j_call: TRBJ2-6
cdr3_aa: CASSWGLAGVSGANVLTF
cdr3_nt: TGTGCCAGCAGCTGGGGACTAGCGGGGGTGTCTGGGGCCAACGTCCTGACTTTC

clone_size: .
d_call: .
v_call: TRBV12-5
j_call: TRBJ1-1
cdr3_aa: CASGLVQSLLREEGTEAFF
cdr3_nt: TGTGCTAGTGGTTTGGTACAGTCTCTTCTGCGGGAGGAGGGGACTGAAGCTTTCTTT

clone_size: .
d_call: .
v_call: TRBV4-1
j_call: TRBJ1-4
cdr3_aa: CASSQVQGEKLFF
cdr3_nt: TGCGCCAGCAGCCAAGTACAGGGTGAAAAACTGTTTTTT

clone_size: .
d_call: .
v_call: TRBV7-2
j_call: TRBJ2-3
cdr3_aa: CASSSGTGTDTQYF
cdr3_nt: TGTGCCAGCAGCTCCGGGACTGGCACAGATACGCAGTATTTT

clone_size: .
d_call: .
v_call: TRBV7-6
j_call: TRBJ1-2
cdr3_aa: CASSLEGYGYTF
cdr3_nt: TGTGCCAGCAGCTTGGAGGGTTATGGCTACACCTTC

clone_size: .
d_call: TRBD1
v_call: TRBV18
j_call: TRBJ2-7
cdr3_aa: CASSPRGDRGNEQYF
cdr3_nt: TGTGCCAGCTCACCACGAGGGGACAGGGGGAATGAGCAGTACTTC

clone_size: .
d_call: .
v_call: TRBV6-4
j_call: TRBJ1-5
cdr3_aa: CASSDEITGSNQPQHF
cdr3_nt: TGTGCCAGCAGTGACGAGATCACCGGTAGCAATCAGCCCCAGCATTTT

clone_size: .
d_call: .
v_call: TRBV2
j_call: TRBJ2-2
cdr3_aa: CASSEARGNTGELFF
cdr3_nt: TGTGCCAGCAGTGAAGCCAGGGGGAACACCGGGGAGCTGTTTTTT

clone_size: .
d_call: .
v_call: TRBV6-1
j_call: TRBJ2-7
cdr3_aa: CASSEPRRNPYEQYF
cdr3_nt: TGTGCCAGCAGTGAACCTAGGCGGAACCCCTACGAGCAGTACTTC

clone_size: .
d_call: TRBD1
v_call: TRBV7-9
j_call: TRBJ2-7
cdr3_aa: CASSSDPHRDREGYEQYF
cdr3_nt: TGTGCCAGCAGCTCTGACCCCCACCGGGACAGGGAAGGCTACGAGCAGTACTTC

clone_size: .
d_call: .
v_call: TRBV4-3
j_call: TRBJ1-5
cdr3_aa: CASSQDVPSQPQHF
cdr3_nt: TGCGCCAGCAGCCAAGATGTCCCCTCTCAGCCCCAGCATTTT

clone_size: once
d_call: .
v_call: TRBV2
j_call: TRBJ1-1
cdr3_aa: CASNIGEGNTEAFF
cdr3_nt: TGTGCCAGCAATATAGGGGAGGGGAACACTGAAGCTTTCTTT

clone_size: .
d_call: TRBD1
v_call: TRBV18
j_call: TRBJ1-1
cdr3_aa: CASSRDRDTEAFF
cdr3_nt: TGTGCCAGCTCACGGGACAGGGACACTGAAGCTTTCTTT

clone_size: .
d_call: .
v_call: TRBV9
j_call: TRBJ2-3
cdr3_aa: CASSVTPGPGDTQYF
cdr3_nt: TGTGCCAGCAGCGTCACCCCAGGACCGGGGGATACGCAGTATTTT

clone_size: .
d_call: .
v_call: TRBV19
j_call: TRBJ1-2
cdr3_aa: CASSPNMGFWGDNYGYTF
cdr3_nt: TGTGCCAGTAGCCCTAACATGGGTTTTTGGGGGGATAACTATGGCTACACCTTC

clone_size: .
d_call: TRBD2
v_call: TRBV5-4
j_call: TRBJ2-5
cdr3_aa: CASSGGRTSGSGYQETQYF
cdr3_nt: TGTGCCAGCAGCGGAGGTAGGACTAGCGGGAGCGGGTACCAAGAGACCCAGTACTTC

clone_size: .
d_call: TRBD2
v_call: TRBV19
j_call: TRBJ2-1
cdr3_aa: CASSRGGAVSEQFF
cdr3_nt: TGTGCCAGTAGTCGCGGGGGGGCCGTCAGTGAGCAGTTCTTC

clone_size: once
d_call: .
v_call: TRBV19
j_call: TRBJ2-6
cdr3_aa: CASTIGLSGANVLTF
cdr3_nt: TGTGCCAGTACCATCGGTCTCTCTGGGGCCAACGTCCTGACTTTC

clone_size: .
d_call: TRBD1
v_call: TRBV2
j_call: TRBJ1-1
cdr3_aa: CASREGQGFGEAFF
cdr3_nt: TGTGCCAGCAGGGAAGGACAGGGCTTCGGTGAAGCTTTCTTT

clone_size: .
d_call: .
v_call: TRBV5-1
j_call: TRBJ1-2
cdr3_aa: CASSLNRYDQGLF
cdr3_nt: TGCGCCAGCAGCTTGAACCGGTATGACCAGGGTCTCTTC

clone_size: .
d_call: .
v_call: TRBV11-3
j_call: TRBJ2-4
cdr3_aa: CASSSGLSGIQYF
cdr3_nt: TGTGCCAGCAGCTCCGGGTTAAGCGGCATTCAGTACTTC

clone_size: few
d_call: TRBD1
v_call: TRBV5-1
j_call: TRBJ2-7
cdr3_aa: CASSLLPGTGFHEQYF
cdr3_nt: TGCGCCAGCAGCCTATTACCTGGGACAGGGTTCCACGAGCAGTACTTC

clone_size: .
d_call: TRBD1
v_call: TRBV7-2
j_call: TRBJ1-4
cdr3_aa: CASSLRTGHYEKLFF
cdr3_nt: TGTGCCAGCAGCTTAAGGACAGGCCACTATGAAAAACTGTTTTTT

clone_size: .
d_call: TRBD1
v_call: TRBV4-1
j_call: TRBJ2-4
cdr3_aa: CASSTPGQGAKNIQYF
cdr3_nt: TGCGCCAGCAGCACTCCGGGACAGGGGGCCAAAAACATTCAGTACTTC

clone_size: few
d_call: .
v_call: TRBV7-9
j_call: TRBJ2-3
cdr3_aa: CASSLIEGGTDTQYF
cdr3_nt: TGTGCCAGCAGCTTAATCGAGGGCGGCACAGATACGCAGTATTTT

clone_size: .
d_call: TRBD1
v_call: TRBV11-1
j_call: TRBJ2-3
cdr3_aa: CASSPDRPDTQYF
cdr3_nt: TGTGCCAGCAGCCCGGACAGGCCAGATACGCAGTATTTT

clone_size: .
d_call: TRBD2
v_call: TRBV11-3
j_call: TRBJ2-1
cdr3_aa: CASSLGAAGGPNEQFF
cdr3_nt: TGTGCCAGCAGCTTAGGCGCAGCGGGGGGGCCAAATGAGCAGTTCTTC

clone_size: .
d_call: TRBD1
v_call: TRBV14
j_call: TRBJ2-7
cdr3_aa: CASSPPAGTGYYEQYF
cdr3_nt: TGTGCCAGCAGCCCGCCCGCCGGGACAGGGTACTACGAGCAGTACTTC

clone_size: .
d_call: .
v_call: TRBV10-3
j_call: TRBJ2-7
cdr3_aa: CAISDRTYEQYF
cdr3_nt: TGTGCCATCAGTGACAGAACCTACGAGCAGTACTTC

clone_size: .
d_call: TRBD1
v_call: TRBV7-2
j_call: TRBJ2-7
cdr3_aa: CASSLAGTGIYEQYF
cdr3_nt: TGTGCCAGCAGCTTAGCTGGGACAGGGATATACGAGCAGTACTTC

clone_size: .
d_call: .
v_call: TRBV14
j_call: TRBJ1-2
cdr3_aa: CASSRGQGPWGYTF
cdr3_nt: TGTGCCAGCAGCCGGGGCCAGGGGCCTTGGGGCTACACCTTC

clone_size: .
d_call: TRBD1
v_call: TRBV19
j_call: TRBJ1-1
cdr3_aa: CASSLGQGVTEAFF
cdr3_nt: TGTGCCAGTAGTTTAGGACAGGGGGTTACTGAAGCTTTCTTT

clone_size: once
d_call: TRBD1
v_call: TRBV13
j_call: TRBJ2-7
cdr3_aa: CASSRTPGQGTYEQYF
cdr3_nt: TGTGCCAGCAGCCGCACACCGGGACAGGGGACCTACGAGCAGTACTTC

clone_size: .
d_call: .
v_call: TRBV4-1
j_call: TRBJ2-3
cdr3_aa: CASSQDTGSTDTQYF
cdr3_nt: TGCGCCAGCAGCCAAGACACAGGCAGCACAGATACGCAGTATTTT

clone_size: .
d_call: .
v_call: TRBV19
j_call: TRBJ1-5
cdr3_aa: CASSRTVNDQPQHF
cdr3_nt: TGTGCCAGTAGCCGGACAGTGAACGATCAGCCCCAGCATTTT

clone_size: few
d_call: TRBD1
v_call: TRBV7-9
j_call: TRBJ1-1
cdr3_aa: CASSFQGGTGGSEAFF
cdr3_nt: TGTGCCAGCAGCTTTCAAGGGGGGACAGGGGGTTCTGAAGCTTTCTTT

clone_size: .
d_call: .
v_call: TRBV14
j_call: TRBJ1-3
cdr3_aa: CASSQDLYQGFGNTIYF
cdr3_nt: TGTGCCAGCAGCCAAGATCTTTATCAGGGATTTGGAAACACCATATATTTT

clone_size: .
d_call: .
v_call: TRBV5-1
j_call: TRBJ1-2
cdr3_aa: CASSLEAGWYDGYTF
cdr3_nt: TGCGCCAGCAGCTTGGAAGCAGGATGGTATGATGGCTACACCTTC

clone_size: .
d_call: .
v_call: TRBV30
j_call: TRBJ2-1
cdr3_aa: CAWARSSSSYNEQFF
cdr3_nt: TGTGCCTGGGCCCGTAGCAGCAGCTCCTACAATGAGCAGTTCTTC

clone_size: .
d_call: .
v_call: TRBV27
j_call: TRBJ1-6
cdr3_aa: CASRLPSRDSPLHF
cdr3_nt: TGTGCCAGCAGACTCCCTTCGCGTGATTCACCCCTCCACTTT

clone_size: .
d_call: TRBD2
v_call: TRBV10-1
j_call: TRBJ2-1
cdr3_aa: CASGNLAGGPSEQFF
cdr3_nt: TGCGCCAGCGGCAACCTAGCGGGGGGGCCTAGTGAGCAGTTCTTC

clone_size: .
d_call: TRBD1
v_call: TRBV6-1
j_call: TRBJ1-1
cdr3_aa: CASSLQGVSPTEAFF
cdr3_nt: TGTGCCAGCAGCCTGCAGGGGGTAAGTCCGACTGAAGCTTTCTTT

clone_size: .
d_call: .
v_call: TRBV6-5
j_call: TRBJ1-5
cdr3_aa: CASSRTGYSNQPQHF
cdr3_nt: TGTGCCAGCAGTCGAACAGGTTATAGCAATCAGCCCCAGCATTTT

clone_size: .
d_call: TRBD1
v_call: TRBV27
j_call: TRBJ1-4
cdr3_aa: CASSLSGGQGATNEKLFF
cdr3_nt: TGTGCCAGCAGTTTATCGGGGGGACAGGGGGCAACTAATGAAAAACTGTTTTTT

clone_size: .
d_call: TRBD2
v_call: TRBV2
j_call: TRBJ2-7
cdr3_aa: CASSYSGSMGYEQYF
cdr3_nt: TGTGCCAGCAGTTACAGCGGGAGCATGGGCTACGAGCAGTACTTC

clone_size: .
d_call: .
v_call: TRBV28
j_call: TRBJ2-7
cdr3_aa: CASNYYRARPSYEQYF
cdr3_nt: TGTGCCAGCAATTATTACAGGGCCCGCCCCTCCTACGAGCAGTACTTC

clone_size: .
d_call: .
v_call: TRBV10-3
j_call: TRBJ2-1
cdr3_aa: CAIQALSADYNEQFF
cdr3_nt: TGTGCCATCCAGGCGTTGTCAGCGGATTACAATGAGCAGTTCTTC

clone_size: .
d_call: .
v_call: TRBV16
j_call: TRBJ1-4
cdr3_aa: CASSQTRIAGEKLFF
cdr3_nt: TGTGCCAGCAGCCAAACGCGGATAGCGGGAGAAAAACTGTTTTTT

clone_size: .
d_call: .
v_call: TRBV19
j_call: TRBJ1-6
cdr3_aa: CATARSGGPDSPLHF
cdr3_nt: TGTGCCACGGCCCGGTCGGGGGGACCTGATTCACCCCTCCACTTT